Reported below is one T cell receptor beta chain. What it recognizes is unknown. The source of the sample is a study of OX40 agonist ivuxolimab in advanced cancers. Whole-study findings and limits: Partial responders receiving 0.1-3.0 mg/kg showed among the lowest clonal expansion. CD8+ T cells averaged more expanded clones than CD4+. The authors also found low normalized T-cell clonal expansion in some nonresponders.

Here immunoSEQ multiplex PCR was the method, and the copy in TCRdb shows in-frame clones only, minus some. This table holds 55,000 to 80,000 clones, approximately 85% found once. The clonotype originates from an adult with an advanced solid tumor such as melanoma, head and neck, liver or kidney cancer. Sequencing used CD4+ or CD8+ T cells sorted from blood, obtained in a trial of the OX40 agonist ivuxolimab.

As DNA, the CDR3 is TGTGCCAGCAGCTTTCAGGGGGCGAGGGGTGAAGCTTTCTTT. Amino acid sequence: CASSFQGARGEAFF. The chain recombines TRBV14 with TRBJ1-1, with 8 positions matching TRBD1. With V trimmed by 5 bases and J by 7 bases, 9 bases remained unmatched. Germline loops: CDR1 SGHDN, CDR2 FVKESK. CDR3 length: 14 amino acids.